What follows is one T cell receptor (beta chain) and its context. These data come from a study of T-cell reconstitution after alpha-beta-depleted transplantation in children. Unique molecular identifiers were used in preparing the TCRbeta library. TCRdb reanalysed the PCR reads using MiXCR and keeps one entry per CDR3 protein. The table records fewer than 750,000 distinct CDR3 sequences, roughly 30% of them present only once. This sample comprised PBMCs, obtained before TCRalphabeta/CD19-depleted stem cell transplant. This sequence was found in a boy younger than two with Wiskott-Aldrich syndrome, due to receive a stem cell transplant.

CDR3 loop: CASTQPGRSPDTQYF. The CDR3 DNA follows: TGTGCCAGCACTCAACCCGGGAGATCCCCAGATACGCAGTATTTT. The chain couples TRBV27 to TRBJ2-3, with a weak D call TRBD2 (6 bases). Looked up from germline, CDR1 is MNHEY and CDR2 is SMNVEV (reference sequence). This CDR3 has 15 residues. V lost 7 bases to trimming and J lost 4 bases, with 18 bases between them.